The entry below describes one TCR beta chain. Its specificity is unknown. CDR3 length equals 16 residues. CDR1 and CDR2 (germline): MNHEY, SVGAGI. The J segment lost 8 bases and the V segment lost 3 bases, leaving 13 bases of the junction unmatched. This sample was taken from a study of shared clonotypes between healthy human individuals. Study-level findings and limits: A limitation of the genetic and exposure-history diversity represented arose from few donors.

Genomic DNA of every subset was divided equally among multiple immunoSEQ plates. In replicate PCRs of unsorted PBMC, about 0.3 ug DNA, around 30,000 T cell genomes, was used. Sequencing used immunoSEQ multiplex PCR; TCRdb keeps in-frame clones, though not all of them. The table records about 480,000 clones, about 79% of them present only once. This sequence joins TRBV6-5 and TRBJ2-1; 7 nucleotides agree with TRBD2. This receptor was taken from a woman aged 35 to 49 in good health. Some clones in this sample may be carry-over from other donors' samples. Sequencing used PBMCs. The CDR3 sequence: CASSYLYQGGADEQFF. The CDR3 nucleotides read TGTGCCAGCAGTTATCTTTACCAGGGAGGGGCGGATGAGCAGTTCTTC.